This T cell receptor (beta chain) was observed in a study of T-cell reconstitution after alpha-beta-depleted transplantation in children. Molecular barcoding with unique molecular identifiers was used for the TCRbeta library. Using its own MiXCR run on the PCR reads, TCRdb lists one record per CDR3 protein. The table shows hundreds of thousands of distinct CDR3 sequences, with approximately 30% occurring only once. Per the germline V gene, CDR1 is SEHNR and CDR2 is FQNEAQ (reference sequence). The CDR3 contains 14 residues. The V and J ends lost 1 base and 4 bases respectively, with 10 bases between them. This clonotype came up a few times.

V usage is TRBV7-9 and J usage is TRBJ1-2, with D hard to call. This clonotype was sampled from a human donor who donated a stem cell graft to a child with aplastic anemia. This sample comprised PBMCs from the stem cell graft donor, obtained from the stem cell graft. The CDR3: CASSLDGLSYGYTF. In DNA form, the CDR3 reads TGTGCCAGCAGCTTAGATGGGTTAAGCTATGGCTACACCTTC.